This T cell receptor (beta chain) was identified during a study of blood T cell repertoires in COVID-19. About the study: Donors in the United States, Italy and Spain gave samples during acute or convalescent COVID-19.

Here immunoSEQ multiplex PCR was the method, and the copy in TCRdb shows in-frame clones only, minus some. The sample carries 47,000 or so clones, 81% recorded once. Patients from Seattle were sampled longitudinally, starting during active infection. The V gene's germline CDR1 is SGDLS and CDR2 YYNGEE. The CDR3 covers 17 residues. V was pared by 0 bases and J by 8 bases, with 14 bases of the junction left unmatched. The sequenced sample consisted of peripheral blood. The rearrangement uses TRBV9 and TRBJ2-1; 7 bases fit TRBD2. This TCR came from a woman older than 75 with COVID-19, enrolled during active disease. The CDR3 DNA is TGTGCCAGCAGCGTAGGGGTGGGAGGGCCCATTGTGGATGAGCAGTTCTTC. Protein: CASSVGVGGPIVDEQFF.